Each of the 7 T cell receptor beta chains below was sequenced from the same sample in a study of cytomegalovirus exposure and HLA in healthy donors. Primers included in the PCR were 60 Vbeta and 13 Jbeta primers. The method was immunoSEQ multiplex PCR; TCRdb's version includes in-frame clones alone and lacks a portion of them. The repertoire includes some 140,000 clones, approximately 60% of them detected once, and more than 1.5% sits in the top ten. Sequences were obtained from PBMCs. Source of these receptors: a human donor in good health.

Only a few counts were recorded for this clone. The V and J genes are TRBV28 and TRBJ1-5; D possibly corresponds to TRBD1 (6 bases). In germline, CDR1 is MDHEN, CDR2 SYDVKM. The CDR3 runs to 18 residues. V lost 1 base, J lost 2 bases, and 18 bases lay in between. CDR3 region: CASSLSLPGTRGNQPQHF. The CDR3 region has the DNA TGTGCCAGCAGTTTATCGCTACCCGGGACACGGGGCAATCAGCCCCAGCATTTT.

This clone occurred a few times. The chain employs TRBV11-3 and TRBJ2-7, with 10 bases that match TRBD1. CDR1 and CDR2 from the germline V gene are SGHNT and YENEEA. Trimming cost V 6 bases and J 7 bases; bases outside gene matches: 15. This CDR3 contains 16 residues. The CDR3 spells CASSGQGGTFEGEQYF. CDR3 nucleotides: TGTGCCAGCAGTGGACAGGGGGGAACGTTTGAGGGGGAGCAGTACTTC.

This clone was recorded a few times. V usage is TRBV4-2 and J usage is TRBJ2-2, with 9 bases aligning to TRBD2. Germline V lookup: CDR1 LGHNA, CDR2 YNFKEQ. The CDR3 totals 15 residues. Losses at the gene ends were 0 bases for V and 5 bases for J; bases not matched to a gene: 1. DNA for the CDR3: TGTGCCAGCAGCCAAGATAGCGGGAGAACCGGGGAGCTGTTTTTT. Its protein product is CASSQDSGRTGELFF.

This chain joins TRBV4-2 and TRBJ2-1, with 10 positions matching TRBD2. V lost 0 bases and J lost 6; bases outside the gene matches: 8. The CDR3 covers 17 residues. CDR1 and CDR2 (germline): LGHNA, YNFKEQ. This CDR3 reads CASSQDVSGRAFNEQFF. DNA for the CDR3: TGTGCCAGCAGCCAAGATGTAAGCGGGAGGGCCTTCAATGAGCAGTTCTTC.

The CDR3: CASSQQRRDTQYF. CDR3 sequence (DNA): TGCGCCAGCAGCCAGCAGCGTAGAGATACGCAGTATTTT. The chain carries TRBV4-3 and TRBJ2-3; D is unclear. The CDR3 spans 13 residues. Trimming removed 3 bases at V and 5 bases at J, with 9 bases between. In germline, CDR1 is LGHNA, CDR2 YSLEER.

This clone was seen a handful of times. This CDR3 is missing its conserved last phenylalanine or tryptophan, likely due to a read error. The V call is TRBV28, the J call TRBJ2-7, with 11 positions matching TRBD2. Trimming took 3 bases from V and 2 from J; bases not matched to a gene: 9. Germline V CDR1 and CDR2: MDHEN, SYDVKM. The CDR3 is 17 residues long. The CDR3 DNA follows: TGTGCCAGCAGTTTCGATCCGGGACTAGCGGCCACCTACGAGCAGTACTCC. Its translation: CASSFDPGLAATYEQYS.

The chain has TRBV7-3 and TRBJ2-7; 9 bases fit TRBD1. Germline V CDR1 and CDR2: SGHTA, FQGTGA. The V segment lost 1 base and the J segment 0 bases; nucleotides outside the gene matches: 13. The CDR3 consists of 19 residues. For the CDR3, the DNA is TGTGCCAGCAGCTTAATGAAGGGACGGGACAGGGTATTCTCCTACGAGCAGTACTTC. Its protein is CASSLMKGRDRVFSYEQYF.